Shown below are 18 T cell receptor beta chains from a single sample sequenced in a study of blood T cells in healthy people across ages. The use of a sample-barcoded 5' primer and a J-beta primer mix characterized a second PCR of roughly 6 to 12 cycles. TCRdb reprocessed the 5' RACE reads with MiXCR, giving one entry per CDR3 protein. The profile shows about 940,000 distinct CDR3 sequences, about 48% of them singletons. Sequencing was carried out using blood. The source of these receptors is a man aged 25-45 years in good health.

The chain is built from TRBV20-1 and TRBJ1-1; D gene unclear. V was trimmed by 2 bases and J by 4 bases, leaving 8 bases between them. The CDR3 covers 12 residues. Per the germline V gene, CDR1 is DFQATT and CDR2 is SNEGSKA (reference sequence). The chain's CDR3 is CSARKGGTEAFF. In DNA, the CDR3 is TGCAGTGCTAGAAAAGGAGGCACTGAAGCTTTCTTT.

The J gene is TRBJ2-5, the V gene TRBV4-1; D might be TRBD2 (5 bases). The J call may be incorrect, as the DNA end agrees better with TRBJ2-7. CDR1 is MGHRA, CDR2 YSYEKL, per germline. The CDR3 is 15 amino acids. The CDR3 loop is CASSQDGVGRGEQYF. The CDR3 region has the DNA TGCGCCAGCAGCCAAGATGGTGTAGGGAGAGGCGAGCAGTACTTC.

V gene TRBV12-3 or TRBV12-4 combines with J gene TRBJ2-7; the D call may be TRBD1 or TRBD2 (7 bases each). CDR3 length equals 14 residues. V was trimmed by 5 bases and J by 7 bases, leaving 18 bases between them. The CDR3 DNA reads as TGTGCCAGCAGTCCCCAGGGGGGGCTCTGGGAGCAGTACTTC. This codes for CASSPQGGLWEQYF.

J is TRBJ2-7 and V is TRBV7-6; TRBD2 is a possible D gene (5 bases). This CDR3 is built from 16 residues. Looked up from germline, CDR1 is SGHVS and CDR2 is FNYEAQ. Trimming stripped 6 bases from V and 7 bases from J, with 25 bases between. The CDR3 nucleotides are TGTGCCAGCAGGAACTCTGGCGGCTCAGACTACAATGAGCAGTACTTC. It yields the protein CASRNSGGSDYNEQYF.

The chain employs TRBV18 and TRBJ1-2; 7 positions match TRBD1. The CDR3 is 14 residues long. CDR1 KGHSH and CDR2 LQKENI come from the germline V gene. Trimming took 3 bases from V and 3 from J; bases not matched to a gene: 4. The chain's CDR3 is CASSPIDRDYGYTF. The DNA for the CDR3 is TGTGCCAGCTCACCGATCGACAGGGACTATGGCTACACCTTC.

This clonotype was seen a few times. V usage is TRBV20-1 and J usage is TRBJ2-1; D unresolved. This CDR3 has 13 residues. The germline gives CDR1 DFQATT, CDR2 SNEGSKA (reference sequence). V lost 2 bases and J lost 5, with 10 bases in between. The CDR3 is CSARPTGNNEQFF. The CDR3 DNA reads TGCAGTGCTAGACCGACGGGTAACAATGAGCAGTTCTTC.

The V and J genes are TRBV7-9 and TRBJ1-4; 8 nucleotides align to TRBD1. This CDR3 contains 15 residues. V gave up 5 bases and J gave up 8 bases; unmatched junction bases: 10. The germline CDR1 and CDR2 sequences are SEHNR and FQNEAQ (reference sequence). The DNA of the CDR3 is TGTGCCAGCAGCCCGAGGGACAGGATGAAGGAAAAACTGTTTTTT. Its translation: CASSPRDRMKEKLFF.

In its sample, this clonotype was seen many times. V gene TRBV4-3 combines with J gene TRBJ2-4; D is unclear. CDR3 length equals 16 residues. The germline gives CDR1 LGHNA, CDR2 YSLEER. The V and J ends lost 1 base and 0 bases respectively, with 10 bases between them. CDR3 sequence reads: CASSQALSLAKNIQYF. CDR3 DNA sequence: TGCGCCAGCAGCCAAGCGCTATCGTTAGCCAAAAACATTCAGTACTTC.

This clonotype occurred a few times. The chain is built from TRBV12-3 or TRBV12-4 and TRBJ2-4; 10 bases map to TRBD1. TRBJ2-7 matches the DNA end more closely, so the J call is doubtful. The CDR3 consists of 15 residues. The CDR3 nucleotides are TGTGCCAGCAGTCCCCGGACAGGGGGTGGCGGCGAGCAGTACTTC. Its protein is CASSPRTGGGGEQYF.

This clonotype was detected only a few times. V and J are TRBV3-1 and TRBJ2-7, with D perhaps matching TRBD2 (5 bases). CDR3 length equals 16 residues. Looked up from germline, CDR1 is LGHDT and CDR2 is YNNKEL (reference sequence). Trimming pared 0 bases from V and 0 bases from J, leaving 12 bases between. The CDR3 loop is CASSQEGSVSSYEQYF. The CDR3 DNA follows: TGTGCCAGCAGCCAAGAAGGTAGCGTCTCCTCCTACGAGCAGTACTTC.

In its sample, this clonotype was seen many times. This chain joins TRBV5-1 and TRBJ2-1; 7 positions match TRBD1. The CDR3 totals 16 residues. V lost 8 bases to trimming and J lost 2 bases; unmatched junction nucleotides: 13. In germline, CDR1 is SGHRS, CDR2 YFSETQ. This CDR3 reads CASQSRVGTAYNEQFF. The DNA of the CDR3 is TGCGCCAGTCAAAGCCGTGTCGGGACAGCCTACAATGAGCAGTTCTTC.

The rearrangement joins TRBV7-9 to TRBJ2-1, with D possibly TRBD2 on 5 matching bases. CDR1 is SEHNR, CDR2 FQNEAQ, per germline (reference sequence). This CDR3 has 16 residues. The V gene lost 0 bases and the J gene lost 9 bases, with 18 bases spanning the gap. CDR3 nucleotide sequence: TGTGCCAGCAGCTTAGCCATACTAGGAGATTCGGGTGAGCAGTTCTTC. Amino acid sequence: CASSLAILGDSGEQFF.

Turning to this clonotype: A read error may produce the germline difference seen at one junction end. The rearrangement uses TRBV7-9 and TRBJ1-2; 9 bases map to TRBD1. The V gene's germline CDR1 is SEHNR and CDR2 FQNEAQ (reference sequence). The CDR3 contains 15 residues. The CDR3 region has the DNA TGTGCCAGCAGCCCCGGACAGGGGACAACTTATGACTACACCTTC. Translated, it gives CASSPGQGTTYDYTF.

V and J are TRBV20-1 and TRBJ2-1, with D tentatively TRBD2 (5 bases). The CDR3 is 12 residues long. Germline lookup yields CDR1 DFQATT and CDR2 SNEGSKA (reference sequence). Deletions cut 6 bases from V and 2 bases from J, with 8 bases between. The CDR3 DNA reads as TGCAGTGCCATCGGGGCCTACAATGAGCAGTTCTTC. It codes for CSAIGAYNEQFF.

This clonotype was counted only a few times. This rearrangement joins TRBV28 to TRBJ2-7; 8 bases are shared with TRBD1. The junction had 10 bases not matched to a gene; V was cut back by 6 bases and J by 3 bases. The CDR3 extends over 15 amino acids. CDR1 and CDR2 (germline): MDHEN, SYDVKM. CDR3: CASSRPGQAYYEQYF. The CDR3 region has the DNA TGTGCCAGCAGCCGACCGGGACAGGCCTACTACGAGCAGTACTTC. The full variable domain, completed using reference TRBV28 and TRBJ2-7, is DVKVTQSSRYLVKRTGEKVFLECVQDMDHENMFWYRQDPGLGLRLIYFSYDVKMKEKGDIPEGYSVSREKKERFSLILESASTNQTSMYLCASSRPGQAYYEQYFGPGTRLTVT.

The J gene is TRBJ2-5, the V gene TRBV20-1, with 8 bases that match TRBD2. Trimming cost V 6 bases and J 3 bases; bases outside gene matches: 6. The CDR3 covers 13 residues. The germline CDR1 and CDR2 sequences are DFQATT and SNEGSKA (reference sequence). The CDR3 protein is CSALQLAEETQYF. The CDR3 DNA reads TGCAGTGCGTTGCAACTAGCGGAAGAGACCCAGTACTTC.

The chain is built from TRBV7-9 and TRBJ2-1; no definite D call. This CDR3 has 14 residues. Trimming removed 6 bases at V and 6 bases at J, with 15 bases between. The V gene's germline CDR1 is SEHNR and CDR2 FQNEAQ (reference sequence). This CDR3 is CASRRAVQSNEQFF. The CDR3 nucleotides read TGTGCCAGCAGGCGTGCGGTACAGAGCAATGAGCAGTTCTTC.

This clonotype came up a few times. V gene TRBV5-1 combines with J gene TRBJ2-7; 8 nucleotides align to TRBD2. The CDR3 loop spans 16 amino acids. With V trimmed by 0 bases and J by 0 bases, 5 bases remained unmatched. CDR1 is SGHRS and CDR2 is YFSETQ in the germline V gene. The CDR3 coding sequence is TGCGCCAGCAGCTTGGGCGGGGGGAGTTCCTCCTACGAGCAGTACTTC. Its translation is CASSLGGGSSSYEQYF.